Listed below are T cell receptor beta chains from one sample, sequenced in a study of T cell repertoires in cytomegalovirus infection. TCRdb passed the reads through MiXCR, listing each CDR3 protein once. The sample shows around 320,000 distinct CDR3 sequences, 8% to 9.5% of them seen only once. Sequencing used PBMCs. All receptors derive from a human donor in good health (CMV status not recorded). Some clones in this sample may be carry-over from other donors' samples. Each CDR3 is given without its conserved first and last residue.

j_gene: TRBJ2-2
len: 11
v_gene: TRBV7-2
CDR3aa: ASRPTRTGELF

j_gene: TRBJ2-7
len: 13
v_gene: TRBV7-2
CDR3aa: ASRVGAGVSYEQY

j_gene: TRBJ2-1
len: 15
v_gene: TRBV12-3/TRBV12-4
CDR3aa: ASSLGGGTSGRNEQF

j_gene: TRBJ2-2
len: 13
v_gene: TRBV7-3
CDR3aa: ASSLGIGHTGELF

j_gene: TRBJ1-6
len: 14
v_gene: TRBV7-6
CDR3aa: ASSLGFQGLDSPLH

j_gene: TRBJ2-7
len: 12
v_gene: TRBV5-1
CDR3aa: ASSLETGESEQY

j_gene: TRBJ1-1
len: 13
v_gene: TRBV7-2
CDR3aa: ASSSLRVGSPEAF

j_gene: TRBJ1-5
len: 13
v_gene: TRBV28
CDR3aa: ASSPPRTGDQPQH

j_gene: TRBJ2-6
len: 14
v_gene: TRBV7-6
CDR3aa: ASSLSSGSGANVLT

j_gene: TRBJ2-5
len: 11
v_gene: TRBV30
CDR3aa: ASTEGDGETQY

j_gene: TRBJ1-2
len: 12
v_gene: TRBV12-3/TRBV12-4
CDR3aa: ASRQRAVGYGYT

j_gene: TRBJ2-7
len: 11
v_gene: TRBV7-2
CDR3aa: ASSLGTVYEQY

j_gene: TRBJ1-4
len: 12
v_gene: TRBV12-3/TRBV12-4
CDR3aa: ASSSRGRNEKLF

j_gene: TRBJ1-2
len: 11
v_gene: TRBV28
CDR3aa: ASSSGQVGGYT